The 23 T cell receptor beta chains below were found in one sample sequenced in a study of T cell responses to AZD1222 COVID-19 vaccine (dated by TCRdb to the early 2020s). Preparation of the library involved the immunoSEQ multiplex PCR assay. The source is immuneACCESS, and TCRdb retained only in-frame sequences with V and J called. Part of the clones is not carried over; for the studies checked, unresolved V genes explain less than half of this, and the remainder is unexplained. Here the sample has about 120,000 clones; about 89% occur a single time. The leading ten clones occupy 6% to 8.5% of the sample. This sample's time point label indicates: about 28 days (+/-7) after the second vaccine dose. This sample comprised peripheral blood, obtained 28 days after the second AZD1222 dose. These receptors all come from an adult who received the AZD1222 COVID-19 vaccine.

This chain links TRBV11-3 with TRBJ2-3, with 10 bases that match TRBD2. The junction had 5 bases not matched to a gene; V was cut back by 5 bases and J by 6 bases. Germline CDR1 reads SGHNT; CDR2 reads YENEEA. This CDR3 region has 14 residues. CDR3: CASSPGLAPDTQYF. CDR3 coding DNA: TGTGCCAGCAGCCCGGGACTAGCGCCCGATACGCAGTATTTT.

The chain joins TRBV4-2 to TRBJ1-1; D gene unclear. V lost 4 bases, J lost 1 base, and 13 bases lay in between. Germline values: CDR1 LGHNA, CDR2 YNFKEQ. The CDR3 loop spans 15 amino acids. CDR3 in amino acids: CASSPGRHRNTEAFF. CDR3 DNA sequence: TGTGCCAGCAGCCCTGGACGACACCGGAACACTGAAGCTTTCTTT.

The chain couples TRBV6-6 to TRBJ1-5; TRBD1 agrees at 8 bases. The V segment lost 5 bases and the J segment 11 bases; nucleotides outside the gene matches: 2. The CDR3 consists of 11 residues. The V gene's germline CDR1 is MNHNY and CDR2 SVGAGI (reference sequence). The CDR3 protein is CASSIQGAQHF. CDR3 DNA: TGTGCCAGCAGTATACAGGGGGCCCAGCATTTT.

This chain connects TRBV24-1 to TRBJ2-2; 7 bases are a match to TRBD1. Trimming removed 4 bases from V and 2 bases from J; junction bases left unmatched: 6. The CDR3 sequence is 16 residues long. Germline CDR1 KGHDR, CDR2 SFDVKD. The CDR3 DNA sequence: TGTGCCACCAGTGAGACCGGGACAGCCAACACCGGGGAGCTGTTTTTT. Its translation: CATSETGTANTGELFF.

This chain links TRBV6-5 with TRBJ2-7, with D perhaps matching TRBD1 (6 bases). V was clipped by 7 bases and J by 3 bases, with 13 bases between them. This CDR3 has 13 amino acids. Germline assignment: CDR1 MNHEY and CDR2 SVGAGI. The CDR3 loop reads CASTGQNHYEQYF. DNA for the CDR3: TGTGCCAGCACTGGACAGAACCACTACGAGCAGTACTTC.

This chain joins TRBV7-9 and TRBJ2-1; 8 nucleotides agree with TRBD2. This CDR3 has 17 residues. From germline, CDR1 is SEHNR and CDR2 FQNEAQ (reference sequence). V lost 5 bases and J lost 5; bases outside the gene matches: 14. The CDR3 here is CASSPVVAGWSNNEQFF. The CDR3 nucleotides read TGTGCCAGCAGCCCAGTCGTAGCGGGATGGAGTAACAATGAGCAGTTCTTC.

The rearrangement uses TRBV12-3 or TRBV12-4 and TRBJ2-7; D not resolved. CDR3 length: 13 amino acids. Trimming took off 5 bases at V and 5 bases at J, with 13 bases between the two ends. The CDR3 nucleotides read TGTGCCAGCAGTCTACCCCGCGCCCACGAGCAGTACTTC. Its protein is CASSLPRAHEQYF.

The chain couples TRBV3-1 (or the pseudogene TRBV3-2) to TRBJ2-3, with TRBD2 matching over 10 bases. The length of the CDR3 is 16 residues. Germline CDR1 LGHDT, CDR2 YNNKEL (reference sequence). Trimming removed 1 base from V and 2 bases from J; junction bases left unmatched: 3. This chain's CDR3 is CASSQVAGGFTDTQYF. The CDR3 DNA follows: TGTGCCAGCAGCCAAGTAGCGGGGGGCTTCACAGATACGCAGTATTTT.

The J gene is TRBJ2-2, the V gene TRBV23-1, with 9 bases matching TRBD1. TRBV23-1 is placed among ORFs of uncertain function. V was pared by 0 bases and J by 4 bases, with 12 bases of the junction left unmatched. The CDR3 runs 19 residues. The CDR3 here is CASSQSPGQGELSTGELFF. As DNA, the CDR3 is TGCGCCAGCAGTCAATCGCCGGGACAGGGCGAGTTGAGCACCGGGGAGCTGTTTTTT.

The CDR3 DNA follows: TGCGCCAGCAGCCCCATACTAGCGGTAAATGAGCAGTTCTTC. Amino acids: CASSPILAVNEQFF. The chain recombines TRBV4-1 with TRBJ2-1; 8 positions agree with TRBD2. There are 14 residues in the CDR3. V was pared by 4 bases and J by 7 bases, with 6 bases of the junction left unmatched. In germline, CDR1 is MGHRA, CDR2 YSYEKL.

This clone occurred once. V and J are TRBV5-1 and TRBJ2-5, with 7 positions matching TRBD2. Trimming removed 0 bases from V and 1 base from J; junction bases left unmatched: 6. This CDR3 region has 16 residues. Germline V gives CDR1 SGHRS, CDR2 YFSETQ. The CDR3 DNA sequence: TGCGCCAGCAGCTTGGCTGGCGGGAGTGCCCAAGAGACCCAGTACTTC. Residues: CASSLAGGSAQETQYF.

This clone was picked up one time. Other DNA sequences from this sample encode an identical CDR3 as well. The chain combines TRBV28 with TRBJ2-7; D remains ambiguous. Germline V CDR1 and CDR2: MDHEN, SYDVKM. CDR3 length: 12 residues. Trimming took off 3 bases at V and 4 bases at J, with 7 bases between the two ends. CDR3 nucleotide sequence: TGTGCCAGCAGTTTCTCCGGGTACGAGCAGTACTTC. Amino acid sequence: CASSFSGYEQYF.

The chain uses TRBV6-2 or TRBV6-3 and TRBJ2-5; 11 positions agree with TRBD2. Germline CDR1 and CDR2: MNHEY and SVGEGT. The CDR3 consists of 16 residues. Trimming cost V 5 bases and J 4 bases; bases outside gene matches: 9. The CDR3 is CASSAQLAGGPETQYF. CDR3 bases: TGTGCCAGCAGTGCCCAGTTAGCGGGGGGGCCAGAGACCCAGTACTTC.

The chain recombines TRBV11-2 with TRBJ2-1; TRBD2 might be the D (6 bases). Trimming removed 2 bases at V and 5 bases at J, with 10 bases between. This CDR3 has 14 residues. Germline lookup yields CDR1 SGHAT and CDR2 FQNNGV. The CDR3 nucleotides read TGTGCCAGCAGCTTAACTCGGAGGGACAATGAGCAGTTCTTC. Translating it yields CASSLTRRDNEQFF.

V is TRBV30 and J is TRBJ2-7; D unclear. The CDR3 has 11 residues. V dropped 5 bases and J dropped 3 bases, with 8 bases sitting between them. The germline V gene encodes CDR1 GTSNPN and CDR2 SVGIG (reference sequence). CDR3 sequence: CAWEENYEQYF. CDR3 nucleotide sequence: TGTGCCTGGGAGGAAAACTACGAGCAGTACTTC.

In nucleotides, the CDR3 is TGTGCCAGCAGTTTAGAGGGACAGGGGAGTTCACCCCTCCACTTT. It yields the protein CASSLEGQGSSPLHF. The V call is TRBV28, the J call TRBJ1-6, with TRBD1 matching over 10 bases. CDR3 length equals 15 residues. V was clipped by 2 bases and J by 9 bases; unmatched bases: 4. Per the germline V gene, CDR1 is MDHEN and CDR2 is SYDVKM.

The chain has TRBV18 and TRBJ2-1; D is possibly TRBD2 (6 bases). CDR3 length: 14 amino acids. Germline CDR1 reads KGHSH; CDR2 reads LQKENI. V lost 3 bases and J lost 10, with 16 bases in between. CDR3 loop: CASSPASASREQFF. Written as DNA, the CDR3 is TGTGCCAGCTCACCTGCTAGCGCCAGTAGGGAGCAGTTCTTC.

V gene TRBV21-1 combines with J gene TRBJ1-6; TRBD1 reflects the table's D call only, with no check against the DNA. TRBV21-1 is a recognized pseudogene. CDR3 length equals 20 residues. The DNA of the CDR3 is TGTGCCAGCAGCAAGGGTATGGTATATTGTGGACAGTCGTATAATTCACCCCTCCACTTT. This codes for CASSKGMVYCGQSYNSPLHF.

This chain uses TRBV28 with TRBJ2-2; no clear D gene. The ends were cut back, 5 bases at V and 9 bases at J, with 19 bases in the middle. Germline V gene data show CDR1 as MDHEN and CDR2 as SYDVKM. The CDR3 loop spans 15 amino acids. The DNA for the CDR3 is TGTGCCAGCAGTCCCCGCTCCCCCCTAGTAAGGGAGCTGTTTTTT. Amino acid sequence: CASSPRSPLVRELFF. Supplemented by reference TRBV28 and TRBJ2-2, the full variable domain reads DVKVTQSSRYLVKRTGEKVFLECVQDMDHENMFWYRQDPGLGLRLIYFSYDVKMKEKGDIPEGYSVSREKKERFSLILESASTNQTSMYLCASSPRSPLVRELFFGEGSRLTVL.

The V gene is TRBV4-1, the J gene TRBJ1-2; 10 bases match TRBD1. This CDR3 comprises 14 residues. The germline CDR1 and CDR2 sequences are MGHRA and YSYEKL. The J segment lost 7 bases and the V segment lost 1 base, leaving 3 bases of the junction unmatched. CDR3 in amino acids: CASSQGQGAFGYTF. CDR3 sequence (DNA): TGCGCCAGCAGCCAAGGACAGGGGGCGTTTGGCTACACCTTC.

This clone was counted a few times. V is TRBV5-1 and J is TRBJ1-1; D unresolved. Germline V gene data show CDR1 as SGHRS and CDR2 as YFSETQ. The CDR3 runs 13 residues. V gave up 2 bases and J gave up 2 bases, with 7 bases separating them. The CDR3 protein is CASSFEGNTEAFF. The CDR3 DNA sequence: TGCGCCAGCAGCTTTGAAGGCAACACTGAAGCTTTCTTT.

V gene TRBV6-2 or TRBV6-3 combines with J gene TRBJ2-7; possibly TRBD1 for D (5 bases). The CDR3 spans 15 residues. Germline V gene lookup returns CDR1 MNHEY and CDR2 SVGEGT. The V end was cut by 2 bases, the J end by 0 bases, with 11 bases between. This CDR3 reads CASSYGHFSSYEQYF. The DNA of the CDR3 is TGTGCCAGCAGTTACGGACACTTTAGCTCCTACGAGCAGTACTTC.

CDR3 in amino acids: CASSDQRGTQETQYF. The CDR3 DNA follows: TGTGCCAGCAGTGATCAGCGGGGGACGCAAGAGACCCAGTACTTC. The chain recombines TRBV2 with TRBJ2-5; 8 positions match TRBD2. The V gene's germline CDR1 is SNHLY and CDR2 FYNNEI. Trimming cost V 3 bases and J 2 bases; bases outside gene matches: 5. There are 15 residues in the CDR3.